Below, 10 T cell receptor beta chains from the same sample are listed, as sequenced in a study of blood T cell repertoires in COVID-19. Using immunoSEQ multiplex PCR, the repertoire was profiled, and TCRdb retains in-frame clones only, with some absent. The sample has 130,000 or so clones, roughly four fifths seen once. The sample consisted of PBMCs or T cells enriched from blood (not recorded which). The receptors were sampled from a man between 25 and 39 years old who had recovered from COVID-19.

This rearrangement joins TRBV9 to TRBJ1-2; 7 positions match TRBD1. Germline V gene lookup returns CDR1 SGDLS and CDR2 YYNGEE. V dropped 3 bases and J dropped 6; count of bases not matched to a gene: 11. The CDR3 has 15 residues. The CDR3, as DNA: TGTGCCAGCAGCGCCAACTGGGGGCAGGGGGATGGCTACACCTTC. Translation gives CASSANWGQGDGYTF.

The count of this clone is one. The chain carries TRBV2 and TRBJ2-5; D possibly corresponds to TRBD2 (6 bases). The CDR3 has 12 amino acids. V was cut by 8 bases and J by 4 bases, with 11 bases left in between. CDR1 is SNHLY and CDR2 is FYNNEI in the germline V gene. CDR3 in DNA: TGTGCCAGCCGAGTGGGAGGAGAGACCCAGTACTTC. Its protein product is CASRVGGETQYF.

The gene calls are TRBV18 and TRBJ2-7, with D possibly TRBD1 on 6 matching bases. The ends were cut back, 6 bases at V and 6 bases at J, with 18 bases in the middle. The CDR3 has 14 amino acids. Germline V gene sequence: CDR1 KGHSH, CDR2 LQKENI. The CDR3 nucleotides read TGTGCCAGCTCCCCAGGTCCGGACAGAGCCGAGCAGTACGTC. Residues: CASSPGPDRAEQYV.

This clone was seen a few times. The chain links TRBV19 to TRBJ2-7; 8 positions agree with TRBD2. The ends lost 5 bases at V and 2 bases at J; junction bases unmatched: 14. This CDR3 is 17 amino acids long. From germline, CDR1 is LNHDA and CDR2 SQIVND (reference sequence). CDR3 sequence reads: CASSAPTLAGQPYEQYV. The CDR3 DNA reads as TGTGCCAGTAGTGCCCCAACTCTAGCGGGCCAACCCTACGAGCAGTACGTC.

The gene calls are TRBV2 and TRBJ2-3, with 11 bases identical to TRBD2. The germline V gene has CDR1 SNHLY and CDR2 FYNNEI. Trimming cost V 4 bases and J 6 bases; bases outside gene matches: 0. This CDR3 is 13 amino acids long. As DNA, the CDR3 is TGTGCCAGCAGTGGGACTAGCGGGGATACGCAGTATTTT. It encodes CASSGTSGDTQYF.

V gene TRBV19 combines with J gene TRBJ2-3; a possible D gene is TRBD2 (6 bases). Trimming shortened V by 7 bases and J by 1 base, and 9 bases separated the two germline ends. The germline V gene encodes CDR1 LNHDA and CDR2 SQIVND (reference sequence). The CDR3 consists of 13 residues. The CDR3 bases are TGTGCCAGTAAAGCTAGCGGCACAGATACGCAGTATTTT. Translation gives CASKASGTDTQYF. The full variable domain, completed using reference TRBV19 and TRBJ2-3, is DGGITQSPKYLFRKEGQNVTLSCEQNLNHDAMYWYRQDPGQGLRLIYYSQIVNDFQKGDIAEGYSVSREKKESFPLTVTSAQKNPTAFYLCASKASGTDTQYFGPGTRLTVL.

The chain couples TRBV10-2 to TRBJ2-3; TRBD2 matches 11 bases. Losses at the gene ends were 4 bases for V and 0 bases for J; bases not matched to a gene: 9. In germline, CDR1 is WSHSY, CDR2 SAAADI. The CDR3 sequence is 18 residues long. CDR3 sequence (DNA): TGCGCCAGCAGTGCAACTAGCGGGAGTTCTTTTAGCACAGATACGCAGTATTTT. Protein product: CASSATSGSSFSTDTQYF.

This clone came up a few times. V usage is TRBV6-4 and J usage is TRBJ2-2; 8 bases agree with TRBD1. Germline loops: CDR1 MRHNA, CDR2 SNTAGT. Trimming removed 2 bases from V and 4 bases from J; junction bases left unmatched: 0. The CDR3 is 14 residues long. This chain's CDR3 is CASSDGQGTGELFF. CDR3 nucleotide sequence: TGTGCCAGCAGTGACGGACAGGGCACCGGGGAGCTGTTTTTT.

This chain connects TRBV3-1 (or the pseudogene TRBV3-2) to TRBJ2-3, with 10 bases identical to TRBD2. After removal of 4 bases from V and 4 bases from J, the junction contained 5 bases not matched to a gene. CDR1 LGHDT and CDR2 YNNKEL come from the germline V gene (reference sequence). The CDR3 length is 15 residues. CDR3 sequence reads: CASSRGAGGADTQYF. CDR3 coding DNA: TGTGCCAGCAGCCGAGGAGCGGGGGGGGCAGATACGCAGTATTTT.

The V gene is TRBV28, the J gene TRBJ2-2; a possible D gene is TRBD2 (6 bases). Deletions cut 6 bases from V and 7 bases from J, with 18 bases between. Per germline, CDR1 MDHEN and CDR2 SYDVKM. The CDR3 runs to 15 residues. The CDR3 nucleotides are TGTGCCAGCAGGACCCCCAGGGAGGCGATCGGGGAGCTGTTTTTT. Translation: CASRTPREAIGELFF.